The 26 T cell receptor beta chains below were found in one sample sequenced in a study of OX40 agonist ivuxolimab in advanced cancers. Method: immunoSEQ multiplex PCR; TCRdb's copy keeps in-frame clones and lacks some. There are 53,000 or so clones in the sample; approximately 84% occur only once, and 13% lies in the top ten. This sample comprised CD4+ or CD8+ T cells sorted from blood, obtained in a trial of the OX40 agonist ivuxolimab. The receptor source for this set is an adult with an advanced solid tumor such as melanoma, head and neck, liver or kidney cancer.

This clone was counted only a few times. V is TRBV2 and J is TRBJ1-5; no reliable D call. The ends were cut back, 4 bases at V and 0 bases at J, with 7 bases in the middle. CDR1 and CDR2 (germline): SNHLY, FYNNEI. CDR3 length: 14 amino acids. The CDR3 loop is CASSGADSNQPQHF. The CDR3 DNA is TGTGCCAGCAGTGGGGCCGATAGCAATCAGCCCCAGCATTTT. The variable domain in full, with the rest retrieved from reference TRBV2 and TRBJ1-5, is EPEVTQTPSHQVTQMGQEVILRCVPISNHLYFYWYRQILGQKVEFLVSFYNNEISEKSEIFDDQFSVERPDGSNFTLKIRSTKLEDSAMYFCASSGADSNQPQHFGDGTRLSIL.

This chain links TRBV6-1 with TRBJ1-1; TRBD1 agrees at 7 bases. The CDR3 runs 14 residues. Trimming cost V 7 bases and J 1 base; bases outside gene matches: 6. Germline V gives CDR1 MNHNS, CDR2 SASEGT. The CDR3 DNA sequence: TGTGCCAGCAAGATGACAGGGCCGAACACTGAAGCTTTCTTT. It yields the protein CASKMTGPNTEAFF.

The chain combines TRBV20-1 with TRBJ1-4, with 7 bases identical to TRBD1. The CDR3 contains 11 residues. Per germline, CDR1 DFQATT and CDR2 SNEGSKA (reference sequence). V was clipped by 7 bases and J by 6 bases; unmatched bases: 2. This CDR3 reads CSGGTDEKLFF. In nucleotides, the CDR3 is TGCAGTGGTGGGACAGATGAAAAACTGTTTTTT.

The chain recombines TRBV19 with TRBJ2-7; possibly TRBD2 for D (5 bases). This CDR3 has 13 residues. Germline V gene sequence: CDR1 LNHDA, CDR2 SQIVND (reference sequence). V lost 5 bases and J 4 bases, leaving 12 bases between the germline ends. The CDR3 loop is CASSEEARYEQYF. DNA of the CDR3: TGTGCCAGTAGTGAGGAGGCAAGGTACGAGCAGTACTTC.

V and J are TRBV19 and TRBJ1-2; 8 bases align to TRBD1. This CDR3 comprises 15 residues. Germline V CDR1 and CDR2: LNHDA, SQIVND (reference sequence). J gave up 6 bases and V 3 bases, and 9 bases lay outside the gene matches. CDR3 protein: CASSMLPGGADGYTF. The CDR3 bases are TGTGCCAGTAGTATGCTCCCAGGGGGCGCGGATGGCTACACCTTC.

This chain links TRBV19 with TRBJ1-5, with a tentative D call TRBD1 (5 bases). V was clipped by 8 bases and J by 7 bases, with 12 bases between them. This CDR3 has 12 amino acids. Germline CDR1 LNHDA, CDR2 SQIVND (reference sequence). The CDR3 DNA sequence: TGTGCCAGTCAGGGTTCAGGGCAGCCCCAGCATTTT. Protein sequence: CASQGSGQPQHF.

The genes are TRBV29-1 and TRBJ1-1; D call uncertain. The germline CDR1 and CDR2 sequences are SQVTM and ANQGSEA. The length of the CDR3 is 14 residues. V was clipped by 6 bases and J by 2 bases, with 16 bases between them. In DNA, the CDR3 is TGCAGCGTCATGTGGGCGTCAGGAAACACTGAAGCTTTCTTT. This codes for CSVMWASGNTEAFF.

The chain carries TRBV2 and TRBJ2-3; 8 bases line up with TRBD2. The CDR3 loop spans 15 amino acids. The V gene end was trimmed by 7 bases and the J gene end by 2 bases; junction bases not matched to a gene: 8. Germline assignment: CDR1 SNHLY and CDR2 FYNNEI. CDR3 in DNA: TGTGCCAGCAAAAGACTAGCGCAAAACACAGATACGCAGTATTTT. Protein product: CASKRLAQNTDTQYF.

This clone was detected only once. The J gene is TRBJ2-3, the V gene TRBV7-2, with 9 positions matching TRBD1. J lost 6 bases, V lost 8 bases, and 3 bases had no gene match. Germline-derived CDR1 and CDR2 are SGHTA and FQGNSA. This CDR3 spans 12 amino acids. CDR3 DNA: TGTGCCAGCGACAGGGGGGCGGATACGCAGTATTTT. Amino acid sequence: CASDRGADTQYF.

The V gene is TRBV6-5, the J gene TRBJ2-7; D unclear. This CDR3 contains 12 residues. V dropped 2 bases and J dropped 7 bases, with 9 bases sitting between them. Germline V gives CDR1 MNHEY, CDR2 SVGAGI. CDR3 bases: TGTGCCAGCAGTTACCCTCCTAGGGAGCAGTACTTC. Protein sequence: CASSYPPREQYF.

Points on this clone: The junction differs from germline at one of its ends, possibly a read error. The chain couples TRBV2 to TRBJ1-3, with D hard to call. From germline, CDR1 is SNHLY and CDR2 FYNNEI. The CDR3 runs 17 residues. This chain's CDR3 is CASNESGWRSSGNTIYF. The CDR3 DNA sequence: TGTGCCAGCAATGAATCTGGCTGGCGGAGCTCTGGAAACACCATATATTTT. Variable domain in full (rest from reference TRBV2 and TRBJ1-3): EPEVTQTPSHQVTQMGQEVILRCVPISNHLYFYWYRQILGQKVEFLVSFYNNEISEKSEIFDDQFSVERPDGSNFTLKIRSTKLEDSAMYFCASNESGWRSSGNTIYFGEGSWLTVV.

The chain uses TRBV11-2 and TRBJ1-3; the D is unclear. The germline V gene encodes CDR1 SGHAT and CDR2 FQNNGV. V was trimmed by 5 bases and J by 3 bases, leaving 14 bases between them. This CDR3 contains 15 residues. CDR3 amino acids: CASSPTTRNGNTIYF. The CDR3 coding sequence is TGTGCCAGCAGCCCTACCACGAGGAATGGAAACACCATATATTTT.

The chain's CDR3 is CASSPTPNTEAFF. The CDR3 bases are TGTGCCAGCTCACCTACACCGAACACTGAAGCTTTCTTT. J is TRBJ1-1 and V is TRBV18; D remains unclear. This CDR3 is built from 13 residues. The V gene's germline CDR1 is KGHSH and CDR2 LQKENI. Trimming cost V 3 bases and J 1 base, with 6 bases left between them.

The chain is built from TRBV9 and TRBJ2-7; TRBD2 might be the D (6 bases). In germline, CDR1 is SGDLS, CDR2 YYNGEE. The CDR3 loop spans 17 amino acids. The ends were cut back, 3 bases at V and 5 bases at J, with 24 bases in the middle. The CDR3 region is CASSAGAGTGMLHEQYF. CDR3 bases: TGTGCCAGCAGCGCCGGGGCGGGGACCGGAATGCTACACGAGCAGTACTTC.

The CDR3 DNA follows: TGTGCTAGTGGTTCAGGGACGGCCTACAATGAGCAGTTCTTC. Translated, it gives CASGSGTAYNEQFF. The chain carries TRBV12-5 and TRBJ2-1; D possibly uses TRBD1 or TRBD2 (5 bases each). The germline V gene encodes CDR1 LGHNT and CDR2 FRNRAP. This CDR3 spans 14 amino acids. The germline V and J ends were trimmed by 4 bases and 2 bases, with 9 bases remaining between them.

This chain joins TRBV27 and TRBJ2-7; 8 bases agree with TRBD1. With V trimmed by 6 bases and J by 4 bases, 8 bases remained unmatched. Germline CDR1 and CDR2: MNHEY and SMNVEV (reference sequence). The CDR3 is made up of 14 amino acids. CDR3 residues: CASRRTGRGYEQYF. In DNA, the CDR3 is TGTGCCAGCAGGAGGACAGGGAGAGGATACGAGCAGTACTTC.

The chain has TRBV28 and TRBJ2-7; D may match TRBD1 or TRBD2 (6 bases each). The germline V gene has CDR1 MDHEN and CDR2 SYDVKM. Trimming took 7 bases from V and 4 from J, leaving 14 bases between them. This CDR3 has 13 amino acids. CDR3 nucleotides: TGTGCCAGCAAAGAGGGGGGAAGGTACGAGCAGTACTTC. Protein sequence: CASKEGGRYEQYF.

The chain couples TRBV5-4 to TRBJ2-7; 10 bases align to TRBD2. V lost 4 bases, J lost 8 bases, and 6 bases stayed unmatched. Germline loops: CDR1 SGHNT, CDR2 YYREEE (reference sequence). The CDR3 is 13 residues long. The CDR3, as DNA: TGTGCCAGCAGCCCTGGGACTAGCGCTCAGCAGTACTTC. Amino acids: CASSPGTSAQQYF.

The chain links TRBV6-5 to TRBJ2-2, with TRBD2 matching 10 bases. CDR1 is MNHEY and CDR2 is SVGAGI in the germline V gene. V was pared by 6 bases and J by 5 bases, with 6 bases of the junction left unmatched. This CDR3 comprises 15 residues. DNA of the CDR3: TGTGCCAGCAGGGGTAGCGGGAGGTGGACCGGGGAGCTGTTTTTT. Its translation is CASRGSGRWTGELFF.

This chain joins TRBV2 and TRBJ1-5; possible D gene TRBD1, 6 bases. There are 15 residues in the CDR3. With 3 bases removed from V and 4 bases from J, the gap between germline ends came to 13 bases. The germline CDR1 and CDR2 sequences are SNHLY and FYNNEI. CDR3 DNA: TGTGCCAGCAGTGAGCTACAGGGTGGGAATCAGCCCCAGCATTTT. Translation gives CASSELQGGNQPQHF.

This clone has only a few counts. The same CDR3 is also encoded by other DNA sequences in this sample. The gene calls are TRBV5-1 and TRBJ1-1, with D perhaps TRBD1 (5 bases). Germline CDR1 SGHRS, CDR2 YFSETQ. Trimming took 0 bases from V and 1 from J, leaving 7 bases between them. The CDR3 has 14 residues. The CDR3 reads CASSLGRGNTEAFF. Written as DNA, the CDR3 is TGCGCCAGCAGCTTGGGGAGGGGGAACACTGAAGCTTTCTTT. The variable domain in full, completed from reference TRBV5-1 and TRBJ1-1, reads KAGVTQTPRYLIKTRGQQVTLSCSPISGHRSVSWYQQTPGQGLQFLFEYFSETQRNKGNFPGRFSGRQFSNSRSEMNVSTLELGDSALYLCASSLGRGNTEAFFGQGTRLTVV.

This chain joins TRBV5-1 and TRBJ1-3, with D unclear. The ends were cut back, 5 bases at V and 6 bases at J, with 18 bases in the middle. The length of the CDR3 is 15 residues. Germline V gene data show CDR1 as SGHRS and CDR2 as YFSETQ. The CDR3 DNA sequence: TGCGCCAGCAGATTAAACAGCGGTGGATTAAACACCATATATTTT. The encoded protein is CASRLNSGGLNTIYF.

The chain recombines TRBV7-2 with TRBJ1-1; 7 nucleotides agree with TRBD1. The germline V gene has CDR1 SGHTA and CDR2 FQGNSA. The CDR3 is 13 residues long. With V trimmed by 3 bases and J by 4 bases, 2 bases remained unmatched. In nucleotides, the CDR3 is TGTGCCAGCAGCTTTACAGGGGTCACTGAAGCTTTCTTT. It yields the protein CASSFTGVTEAFF.

CDR3 in amino acids: CASRAGAGGPYEQYF. The CDR3, as DNA: TGTGCCAGCAGGGCCGGGGCGGGAGGGCCCTACGAGCAGTACTTC. The genes are TRBV6-1 and TRBJ2-7, with 9 bases identical to TRBD2. CDR1 MNHNS and CDR2 SASEGT come from the germline V gene. Trimming cost V 6 bases and J 2 bases; bases outside gene matches: 8. This CDR3 is 15 amino acids long.

As for this clone: One end of the junction is discordant with germline, which a read error may explain. This rearrangement joins TRBV9 to TRBJ2-2; the D is unclear. The CDR3 is 12 amino acids. Germline loops: CDR1 SGDLS, CDR2 YYNGEE. In nucleotides, the CDR3 is TGTGCCAGCAGCCGGAACCCCGGGGAGCTGTTTTTT. Translating it yields CASSRNPGELFF.

This chain joins TRBV29-1 and TRBJ2-7; TRBD1 matches at 9 bases. CDR1 and CDR2 (germline): SQVTM, ANQGSEA. CDR3 length: 13 amino acids. Trimming took 3 bases from V and 4 from J; bases not matched to a gene: 4. The CDR3 sequence is CSVEGTGHYEQYF. The CDR3 DNA sequence: TGCAGCGTTGAGGGGACAGGGCATTACGAGCAGTACTTC.